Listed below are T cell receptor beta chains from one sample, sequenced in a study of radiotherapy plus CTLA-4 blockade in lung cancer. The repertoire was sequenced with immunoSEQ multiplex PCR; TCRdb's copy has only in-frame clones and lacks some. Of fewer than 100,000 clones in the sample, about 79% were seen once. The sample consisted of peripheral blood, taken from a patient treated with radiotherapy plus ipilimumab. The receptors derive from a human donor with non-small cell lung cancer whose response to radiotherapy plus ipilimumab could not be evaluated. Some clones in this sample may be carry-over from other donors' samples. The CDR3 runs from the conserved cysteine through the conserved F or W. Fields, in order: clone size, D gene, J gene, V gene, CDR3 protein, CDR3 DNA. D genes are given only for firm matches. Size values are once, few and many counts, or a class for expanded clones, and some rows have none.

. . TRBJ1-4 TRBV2 CASKWQATNEKLFF TGTGCCAGCAAGTGGCAGGCAACTAATGAAAAACTGTTTTTT
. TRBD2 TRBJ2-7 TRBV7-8 CASSSHIGTSGRTYEQYF TGTGCCAGCAGCTCCCACATTGGGACTAGCGGGAGGACCTACGAGCAGTACTTC
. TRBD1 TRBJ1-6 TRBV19 CASSIVGQSYNSPLHF TGTGCCAGTAGTATAGTGGGACAGTCCTATAATTCACCCCTCCACTTT
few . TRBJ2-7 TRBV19 CASSLGTDTTKQYF TGTGCCAGTAGCCTCGGGACTGATACTACGAAGCAGTACTTC
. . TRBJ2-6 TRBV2 CASSSSSGANVLTF TGTGCCAGCAGTTCTAGCTCTGGGGCCAACGTCCTGACTTTC
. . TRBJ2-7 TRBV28 CASSLPLRYEQYF TGTGCCAGCAGTTTACCGCTCAGATACGAGCAGTACTTC
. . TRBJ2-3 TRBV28 CASSFKRHPTDTQYF TGTGCCAGCAGTTTCAAGCGGCACCCCACAGATACGCAGTATTTT
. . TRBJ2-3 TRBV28 CASSQARLTDTQYF TGTGCCAGCAGTCAGGCCAGGCTCACAGATACGCAGTATTTT
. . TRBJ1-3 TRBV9 CASSPFRDISGNTIYF TGTGCCAGCAGCCCATTCCGTGACATCTCTGGAAACACCATATATTTT
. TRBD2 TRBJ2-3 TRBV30 CAWSVGGATDTQYF TGTGCCTGGAGTGTCGGGGGGGCTACAGATACGCAGTATTTT
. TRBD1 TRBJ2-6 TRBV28 CASWAGTGASGANVLTF TGTGCCAGCTGGGCCGGGACAGGGGCTTCGGGGGCCAACGTCCTGACTTTC
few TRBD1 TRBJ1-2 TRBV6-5 CASSYRGQGAYGYTF TGTGCCAGCAGTTACCGGGGACAGGGGGCTTATGGCTACACCTTC
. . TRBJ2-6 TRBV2 CASSDPFSGANVLTF TGTGCCAGCAGTGACCCATTCTCTGGGGCCAACGTCCTGACTTTC
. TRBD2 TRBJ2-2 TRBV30 CAWLGTSGPSLNTGELFF TGTGCCTGGCTCGGGACTAGCGGGCCCTCCTTGAACACCGGGGAGCTGTTTTTT
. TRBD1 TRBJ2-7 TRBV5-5 CASSTRTGSTGQYF TGTGCCAGCAGCACCCGGACAGGGAGTACGGGGCAGTACTTC
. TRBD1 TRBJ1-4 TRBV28 CASSRQGARNEKLFF TGTGCCAGCAGCCGGCAGGGGGCGCGTAATGAAAAACTGTTTTTT
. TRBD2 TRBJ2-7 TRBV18 CASSPRGLAGGSYEQYF TGTGCCAGCTCACCCCGGGGACTAGCGGGGGGCTCCTACGAGCAGTACTTC
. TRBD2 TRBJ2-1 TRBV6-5 CASSSLGGVINEQFF TGTGCCAGCAGTAGCCTGGGGGGGGTTATAAATGAGCAGTTCTTC
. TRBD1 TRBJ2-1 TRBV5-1 CASSLRQGGHNEQFF TGCGCCAGCAGCTTGAGACAGGGCGGACACAATGAGCAGTTCTTC
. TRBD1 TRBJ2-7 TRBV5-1 CASSSLPGTGLPPSSYEQYF TGCGCCAGCAGCTCCTTGCCCGGGACAGGTCTGCCGCCTAGCTCCTACGAGCAGTACTTC
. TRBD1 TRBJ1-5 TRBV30 CAWSKQGSNQPQHF TGTGCCTGGAGTAAACAGGGGAGCAATCAGCCCCAGCATTTT
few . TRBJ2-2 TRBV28 CASSSWASSNTGELFF TGTGCCAGCAGTTCGTGGGCCTCTTCGAACACCGGGGAGCTGTTTTTT
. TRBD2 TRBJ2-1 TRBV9 CASSPHLRGGYNEQFF TGTGCCAGCAGCCCCCACTTGCGGGGGGGATACAATGAGCAGTTCTTC
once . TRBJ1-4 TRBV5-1 CASSLGVAGLDEKLFF TGCGCCAGCAGCTTGGGGGTAGCGGGGCTGGATGAAAAACTGTTTTTT
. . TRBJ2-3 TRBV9 CASSLAGGDTQYF TGTGCCAGCAGCTTAGCCGGCGGAGATACGCAGTATTTT
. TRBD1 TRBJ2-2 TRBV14 CASSQLPGQGTGELFF TGTGCCAGCAGCCAGTTACCGGGACAGGGAACCGGGGAGCTGTTTTTT
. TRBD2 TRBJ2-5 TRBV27 CASSRLGLGETQYF TGTGCCAGCAGTAGACTCGGACTAGGGGAGACCCAGTACTTC